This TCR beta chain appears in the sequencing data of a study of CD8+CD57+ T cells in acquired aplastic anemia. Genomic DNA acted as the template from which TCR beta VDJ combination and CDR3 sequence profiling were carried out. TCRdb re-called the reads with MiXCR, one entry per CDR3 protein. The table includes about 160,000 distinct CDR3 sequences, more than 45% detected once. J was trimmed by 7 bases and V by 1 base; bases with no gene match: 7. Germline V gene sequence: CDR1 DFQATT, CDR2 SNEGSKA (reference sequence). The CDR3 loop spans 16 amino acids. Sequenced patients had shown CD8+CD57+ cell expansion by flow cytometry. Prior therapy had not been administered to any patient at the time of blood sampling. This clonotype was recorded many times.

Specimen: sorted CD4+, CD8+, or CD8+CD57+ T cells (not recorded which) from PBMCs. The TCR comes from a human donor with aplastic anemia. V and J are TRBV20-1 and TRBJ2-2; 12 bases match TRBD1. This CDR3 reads CSARAPGQGAHGELFF. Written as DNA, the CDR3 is TGCAGTGCTAGAGCACCGGGACAGGGGGCGCACGGGGAGCTGTTTTTT.